This T cell receptor beta chain was recorded in a study of blood T cell repertoires in COVID-19. On the study more broadly: COVID-19 samples from acute and convalescent phases originated in the United States, Italy and Spain.

The repertoire was sequenced with immunoSEQ multiplex PCR; TCRdb's copy has only in-frame clones and lacks some. The table records around 150,000 clones, approximately 88% of them present only once. V lost 4 bases and J lost 8, with 6 bases in between. CDR3 length: 11 amino acids. The germline gives CDR1 KGHSH, CDR2 LQKENI. This TCR came from a woman in her sixties or seventies who had recovered from COVID-19. The specimen sequenced was peripheral blood. V usage is TRBV18 and J usage is TRBJ2-1, with no clear D. The CDR3 here is CASSLEYEQFF. For the CDR3, the DNA is TGTGCCAGCTCACTAGAGTATGAGCAGTTCTTC.